These T cell receptor beta chains were read from a single sample in a study of early T cells in non-severe SARS-CoV-2 infection. TCRdb fed the 5' RACE reads into MiXCR, producing one record per CDR3 protein. The sample has 85,000 to 95,000 distinct CDR3 sequences; approximately 15% are singletons. The specimen was whole blood. The receptors were sampled from an adult who was a healthcare worker with PCR-confirmed SARS-CoV-2 infection or an uninfected control (not recorded which). Both conserved end residues are part of each CDR3. The D gene is left open where the match is weak. Rows may omit the clone size; those that give it use once, few, many or a size class.

D,J,size,V,DNA,CDR3
TRBD2,TRBJ2-1,once,TRBV12-3/TRBV12-4,TGTGCCAGTAGACACTTCGCGGGGGTCTACAATGAGCAGTTCTTC,CASRHFAGVYNEQFF
TRBD1,TRBJ1-2,few,TRBV3-1,TGTGCCAGCAGCCGCGACGGACAGGGGGGTGACTATGGCTACACCTTC,CASSRDGQGGDYGYTF
NA,TRBJ1-1,few,TRBV14,TGTGCCAGCAGCCAACAATCGCCGGGGCTTTACACTGAAGCTTTCTTT,CASSQQSPGLYTEAFF
TRBD1,TRBJ1-1,many,TRBV20-1,TGCAGTGCTAGAGACAGGACAGGGGCGATGAACACTGAAGCTTTCTTT,CSARDRTGAMNTEAFF
TRBD2,TRBJ2-5,NA,TRBV29-1,TGCAGCGTTACTGAGGCTAGCGGGGGGGCCGCGACCCAGTACTTC,CSVTEASGGAATQYF
TRBD1,TRBJ1-1,many,TRBV12-3/TRBV12-4,TGTGCCAGCAGTCCAGGGGGCACTGAAGCTTTCTTT,CASSPGGTEAFF
TRBD2,TRBJ2-5,few,TRBV6-5,TGTGCCAGCAGCGGACTAGCGGACCAAGAGACCCAGTACTTC,CASSGLADQETQYF
NA,TRBJ2-2,few,TRBV7-2,TGTGCCAGCAGCCCGACTAACTCGAACACCGGGGAGCTGTTTTTT,CASSPTNSNTGELFF
NA,TRBJ1-5,NA,TRBV12-5,TGTGCTAGTGGTTTGCAGGGTAGCAATCAGCCCCAGCATTTT,CASGLQGSNQPQHF
NA,TRBJ1-1,NA,TRBV5-1,TGCGCCAGCAGCTTTACAGGGAATGAAGCTTTCTTT,CASSFTGNEAFF
TRBD1,TRBJ1-1,many,TRBV20-1,TGCAGTGCTAGAGAGGGGACAGGGAACACTGAAGCTTTCTTT,CSAREGTGNTEAFF
TRBD2,TRBJ2-2,NA,TRBV2,TGTGCCAGCAGATCTAGCGGGGGCTCCGGGGAGCTGTTTTTT,CASRSSGGSGELFF
TRBD2,TRBJ2-1,NA,TRBV20-1,TGCAGTGCTGGCGGGGGGGCAAACAATGAGCAGTTCTTC,CSAGGGANNEQFF
NA,TRBJ1-1,NA,TRBV9,TGTGCCAGCAGCGTAGGGTCGGGGGAAGCTTTCTTT,CASSVGSGEAFF
TRBD2,TRBJ2-1,NA,TRBV24-1,TGTGCCACCAGTGACATTAGCGGGGGGGAAAATGAGCAGTTCTTC,CATSDISGGENEQFF
TRBD1,TRBJ2-1,NA,TRBV20-1,TGCAGTGCAAGAATCGGGACAGGGTACAATGAGCAGTTCTTC,CSARIGTGYNEQFF
NA,TRBJ2-3,many,TRBV2,TGTGCCAGCTCCGCCGGCACAGATACGCAGTATTTT,CASSAGTDTQYF
TRBD1,TRBJ2-2,many,TRBV12-3/TRBV12-4,TGTGCCAGCAGGCAGACGGGACAGGGTTTCGGAGAGCTGTTTTTT,CASRQTGQGFGELFF
NA,TRBJ1-6,NA,TRBV5-6,TGTGCCAGCAGCTTGGGGGCGTCGGATTCACCCCTCCACTTT,CASSLGASDSPLHF